This T cell receptor (beta chain) was sequenced for a study of T cells in Graves' hyperthyroidism and ophthalmopathy. Regarding the study as a whole: Through a model of 13 V-J features, ophthalmopathy was separated from stable hyperthyroidism.

Using RNA transcripts as the source, TCR beta CDR3 regions were amplified. The HTBI primer set drove a first-round RT-PCR of the TCR CDR3. TCRdb processed the multiplex PCR reads anew with MiXCR; each CDR3 protein has one entry. The table records roughly 500,000 distinct CDR3 sequences, approximately 25% of them present only once. Extraction of PBMCs used under 13 ml of fresh peripheral blood. With respect to this clonotype: Antigen: not known.

Input material: blood. This sequence originates from a woman in her thirties with Graves' ophthalmopathy.

The CDR3 is CASSYSPGQGVFEQYF. DNA for the CDR3: TGTGCCAGCAGTTACTCCCCGGGACAGGGGGTATTCGAGCAGTACTTC. The V and J genes are TRBV6-5 and TRBJ2-7, with TRBD1 matching 11 bases. This CDR3 spans 16 amino acids. The germline CDR1 and CDR2 sequences are MNHEY and SVGAGI. The V gene end was trimmed by 0 bases and the J gene end by 6 bases; junction bases not matched to a gene: 7.